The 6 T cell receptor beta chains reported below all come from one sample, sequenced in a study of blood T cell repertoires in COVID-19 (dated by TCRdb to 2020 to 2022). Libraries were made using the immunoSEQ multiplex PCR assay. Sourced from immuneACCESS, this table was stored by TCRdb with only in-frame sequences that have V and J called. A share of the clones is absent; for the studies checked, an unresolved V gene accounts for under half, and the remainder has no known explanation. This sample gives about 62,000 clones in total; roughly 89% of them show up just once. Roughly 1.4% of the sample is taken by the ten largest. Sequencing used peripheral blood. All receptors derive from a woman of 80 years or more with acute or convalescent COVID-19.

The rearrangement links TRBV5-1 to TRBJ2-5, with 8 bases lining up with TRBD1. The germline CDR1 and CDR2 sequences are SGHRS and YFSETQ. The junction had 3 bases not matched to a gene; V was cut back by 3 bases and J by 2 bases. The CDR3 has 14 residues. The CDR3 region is CASSSRDRQETQYF. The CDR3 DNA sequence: TGCGCCAGCAGCTCAAGGGACAGGCAAGAGACCCAGTACTTC.

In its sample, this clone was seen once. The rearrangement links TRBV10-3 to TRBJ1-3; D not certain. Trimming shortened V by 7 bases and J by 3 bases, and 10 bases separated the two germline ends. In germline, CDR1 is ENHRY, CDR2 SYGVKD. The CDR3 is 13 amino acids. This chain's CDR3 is CAITGGYGNTIYF. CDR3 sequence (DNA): TGTGCCATCACAGGAGGATATGGAAACACCATATATTTT.

CDR3 in amino acids: CATSQRSYNSPLHF. The CDR3 region has the DNA TGTGCCACCAGCCAGCGGTCCTATAATTCACCCCTCCACTTT. J is TRBJ1-6 and V is TRBV15; D gene uncertain. The CDR3 has 14 amino acids. CDR1 is LNHNV, CDR2 YYDKDF, per germline (reference sequence). Trimming stripped 5 bases from V and 1 base from J, with 6 bases between.

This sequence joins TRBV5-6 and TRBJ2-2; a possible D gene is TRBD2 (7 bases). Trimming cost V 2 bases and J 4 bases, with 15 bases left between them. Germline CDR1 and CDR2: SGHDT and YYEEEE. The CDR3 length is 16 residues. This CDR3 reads CASSLAGGPSTGELFF. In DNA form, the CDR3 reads TGTGCCAGCAGCTTAGCCGGGGGGCCGTCCACCGGGGAGCTGTTTTTT. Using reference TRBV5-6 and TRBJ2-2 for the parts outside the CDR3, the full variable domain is DAGVTQSPTHLIKTRGQQVTLRCSPKSGHDTVSWYQQALGQGPQFIFQYYEEEERQRGNFPDRFSGHQFPNYSSELNVNALLLGDSALYLCASSLAGGPSTGELFFGEGSRLTVL.

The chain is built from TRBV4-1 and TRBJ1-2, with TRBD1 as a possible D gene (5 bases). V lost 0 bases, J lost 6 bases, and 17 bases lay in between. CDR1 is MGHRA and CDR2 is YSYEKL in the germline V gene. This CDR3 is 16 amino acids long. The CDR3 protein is CASSQEGFGGRNGYTF. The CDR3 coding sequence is TGCGCCAGCAGCCAAGAAGGTTTCGGGGGAAGGAATGGCTACACCTTC.

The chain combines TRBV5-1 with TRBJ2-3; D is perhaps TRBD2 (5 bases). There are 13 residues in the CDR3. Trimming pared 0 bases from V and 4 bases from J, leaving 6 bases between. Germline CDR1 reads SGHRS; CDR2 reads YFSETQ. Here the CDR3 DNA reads TGCGCCAGCAGCTTGGCCGGGGCAGATACGCAGTATTTT. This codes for CASSLAGADTQYF.